The 27 T cell receptor beta chains given below trace back to one sample, sequenced in a study of T cell clones after liver transplantation. The data were produced by immunoSEQ multiplex PCR, yet TCRdb's version contains in-frame clones alone and is incomplete. The repertoire has over 50,000 clones, roughly 83% of them found once; the top ten carry over 7%. The material was CD4+ T cells from blood, obtained before liver transplant. All receptors come from a human donor who received a liver transplant.

The chain recombines TRBV28 with TRBJ1-5; maybe TRBD1 (6 bases). Per the germline V gene, CDR1 is MDHEN and CDR2 is SYDVKM. V gave up 2 bases and J gave up 0 bases, with 14 bases separating them. CDR3 size: 17 residues. The CDR3 sequence: CASSLPGAKYSNQPQHF. DNA for the CDR3: TGTGCCAGCAGTTTACCGGGGGCAAAATATAGCAATCAGCCCCAGCATTTT.

This clone was seen just once. This rearrangement joins TRBV7-9 to TRBJ2-5; D call uncertain. Germline loops: CDR1 SEHNR, CDR2 FQNEAQ (reference sequence). The V end lost 5 bases, the J end lost 2 bases, and 18 bases lay between the germline ends. The CDR3 spans 16 residues. CDR3: CASSPLLGISQETQYF. The CDR3 nucleotides are TGTGCCAGCAGCCCTCTTCTTGGGATTTCGCAAGAGACCCAGTACTTC. Based on the CDR3 plus reference TRBV7-9 and TRBJ2-5, the full variable domain is DTGVSQNPRHKITKRGQNVTFRCDPISEHNRLYWYRQTLGQGPEFLTYFQNEAQLEKSRLLSDRFSAERPKGSFSTLEIQRTEQGDSAMYLCASSPLLGISQETQYFGPGTRLLVL.

CDR3 sequence reads: CASSERGGWNEQFF. The CDR3 DNA sequence: TGTGCCAGCAGTGAACGGGGGGGCTGGAATGAGCAGTTCTTC. The V gene is TRBV2, the J gene TRBJ2-1; 8 nucleotides align to TRBD2. The CDR3 totals 14 residues. J was trimmed by 7 bases and V by 2 bases; bases with no gene match: 4. Per the germline V gene, CDR1 is SNHLY and CDR2 is FYNNEI.

The rearrangement links TRBV6-1 to TRBJ1-4; possible D gene TRBD1, 5 bases. The V gene lost 8 bases and the J gene lost 1 base, with 11 bases spanning the gap. Germline values: CDR1 MNHNS, CDR2 SASEGT. CDR3 length: 14 amino acids. As DNA, the CDR3 is TGTGCCAGCGGCAGGGTAGAAACTAATGAAAAACTGTTTTTT. It is translated as CASGRVETNEKLFF.

This chain connects TRBV7-8 to TRBJ2-1, with TRBD2 matching 13 bases. Trimming removed 4 bases from V and 8 bases from J; junction bases left unmatched: 14. The germline V gene encodes CDR1 SGHVS and CDR2 FQNEAQ. The CDR3 is made up of 18 amino acids. The CDR3 region has the DNA TGTGCCAGCAGCTGGCCATCCCGACTAGCGGGAGGTCGGCATGAGCAGTTCTTC. Its protein is CASSWPSRLAGGRHEQFF.

CDR3 sequence: CAGASSGTGEQFF. Here the CDR3 DNA reads TGTGCCGGGGCTTCTAGCGGGACTGGTGAGCAGTTCTTC. The genes are TRBV6-1 and TRBJ2-1, with 9 bases identical to TRBD2. Losses at the gene ends were 11 bases for V and 9 bases for J; bases not matched to a gene: 11. The CDR3 extends over 13 amino acids. Looked up from germline, CDR1 is MNHNS and CDR2 is SASEGT.

This clone has more than one count but fewer than ten. V is TRBV7-6 and J is TRBJ2-6; 8 bases are a match to TRBD2. The V gene's germline CDR1 is SGHVS and CDR2 FNYEAQ. V dropped 5 bases and J dropped 0; count of bases not matched to a gene: 9. CDR3 length: 18 residues. CDR3 sequence: CASSHIRTSPSGANVLTF. CDR3 coding DNA: TGTGCCAGCAGCCACATACGGACTAGCCCCTCTGGGGCCAACGTCCTGACTTTC.

The chain joins TRBV7-2 to TRBJ2-7; no clear D gene. This CDR3 is 12 amino acids long. Trimming pared 1 base from V and 4 bases from J, leaving 5 bases between. The V gene's germline CDR1 is SGHTA and CDR2 FQGNSA. Here the CDR3 DNA reads TGTGCCAGCAGCTTAGTTGAGTACGAGCAGTACTTC. It codes for CASSLVEYEQYF.

This clone has only a few counts. This sequence joins TRBV28 and TRBJ2-7; TRBD2 aligns across 13 bases. The CDR3 sequence is 16 residues long. Germline V gene sequence: CDR1 MDHEN, CDR2 SYDVKM. J lost 5 bases, V lost 4 bases, and 8 bases had no gene match. In DNA, the CDR3 is TGTGCCAGCAGTTCCCTGGGGACTAGCGGGATCCACGAGCAGTACTTC. Amino acids: CASSSLGTSGIHEQYF. The full variable domain, its missing parts supplied by reference TRBV28 and TRBJ2-7, is DVKVTQSSRYLVKRTGEKVFLECVQDMDHENMFWYRQDPGLGLRLIYFSYDVKMKEKGDIPEGYSVSREKKERFSLILESASTNQTSMYLCASSSLGTSGIHEQYFGPGTRLTVT.

In this sample, this clone turned up once. The chain uses TRBV4-1 and TRBJ2-5; the D is unclear. Germline CDR1 MGHRA, CDR2 YSYEKL. V was cut by 1 base and J by 5 bases, with 8 bases left in between. The CDR3 extends over 13 amino acids. CDR3 in amino acids: CASSQAGSETQYF. The CDR3 nucleotides read TGCGCCAGCAGCCAAGCCGGTTCGGAGACCCAGTACTTC.

This sequence joins TRBV7-9 and TRBJ2-7; 9 bases are a match to TRBD1. Germline loops: CDR1 SEHNR, CDR2 FQNEAQ (reference sequence). This CDR3 is built from 14 residues. The J segment lost 7 bases and the V segment lost 5 bases, leaving 9 bases of the junction unmatched. CDR3 amino acids: CASSVRVTGGEQYF. DNA for the CDR3: TGTGCCAGCAGCGTACGGGTGACAGGGGGAGAGCAGTACTTC.

This clone appeared a single time. V usage is TRBV30 and J usage is TRBJ2-2, with 11 bases identical to TRBD2. The CDR3 extends over 15 amino acids. The germline CDR1 and CDR2 sequences are GTSNPN and SVGIG (reference sequence). The ends lost 4 bases at V and 2 bases at J; junction bases unmatched: 3. CDR3 region: CAWTLAGGNTGELFF. In DNA, the CDR3 is TGTGCCTGGACCCTAGCGGGAGGTAACACCGGGGAGCTGTTTTTT.

This chain uses TRBV5-1 with TRBJ2-3; 14 bases agree with TRBD2. Germline lookup yields CDR1 SGHRS and CDR2 YFSETQ. J gave up 6 bases and V 4 bases, and 10 bases lay outside the gene matches. The CDR3 runs to 17 residues. CDR3 sequence: CASSPTTSGGAPDTQYF. Written as DNA, the CDR3 is TGCGCCAGCAGCCCAACGACTAGCGGGGGGGCCCCGGATACGCAGTATTTT.

The chain joins TRBV29-1 to TRBJ2-6; D might be TRBD2 (6 bases). V was shortened by 5 bases and J by 5 bases, with 25 bases between the two germline ends. Germline V gene lookup returns CDR1 SQVTM and CDR2 ANQGSEA. This CDR3 has 18 residues. This chain's CDR3 is CSVPIKLAYKSRANVLTF. The DNA for the CDR3 is TGCAGCGTTCCAATTAAACTAGCATACAAAAGTCGGGCCAACGTCCTGACTTTC. Full variable domain (remainder filled in from reference TRBV29-1 and TRBJ2-6): SAVISQKPSRDICQRGTSLTIQCQVDSQVTMMFWYRQQPGQSLTLIATANQGSEATYESGFVIDKFPISRPNLTFSTLTVSNMSPEDSSIYLCSVPIKLAYKSRANVLTFGAGSRLTVL.

CDR3 coding DNA: TGTGCCAGCAGCAATCGGCGCGCCGGGGAGCTGTTTTTT. Its translation: CASSNRRAGELFF. The V call is TRBV2, the J call TRBJ2-2, with D uncertain. The CDR3 is 13 residues long. Germline V gene sequence: CDR1 SNHLY, CDR2 FYNNEI. Trimming left V 6 bases short and J 6 bases short, with 11 bases between.

This chain joins TRBV28 and TRBJ2-6, with D unclear. V was trimmed by 7 bases and J by 0 bases, leaving 16 bases between them. This CDR3 is built from 17 residues. CDR1 is MDHEN and CDR2 is SYDVKM in the germline V gene. The CDR3 here is CASTARLGNSGANVLTF. CDR3 nucleotides: TGTGCCAGCACTGCCCGGCTCGGCAACTCTGGGGCCAACGTCCTGACTTTC.

The V and J genes are TRBV20-1 and TRBJ2-5; a possible D gene is TRBD2 (5 bases). Germline CDR1 is DFQATT and CDR2 is SNEGSKA (reference sequence). The CDR3 spans 11 residues. V lost 6 bases to trimming and J lost 4 bases, with 9 bases between them. CDR3 sequence (DNA): TGCAGTGCGATTAGCGCAGAGACCCAGTACTTC. It encodes CSAISAETQYF.

This clone occurred once. This rearrangement joins TRBV5-6 to TRBJ2-2; D may be TRBD2 (6 bases). This CDR3 comprises 16 residues. CDR1 is SGHDT and CDR2 is YYEEEE in the germline V gene. The V gene lost 0 bases and the J gene lost 5 bases, with 14 bases spanning the gap. This chain's CDR3 is CASSLVEAGLTGELFF. The CDR3, as DNA: TGTGCCAGCAGCTTGGTCGAGGCAGGACTAACCGGGGAGCTGTTTTTT.

This clone was seen a handful of times. The chain links TRBV5-5 to TRBJ2-5, with 10 bases aligning to TRBD2. The CDR3 covers 16 residues. Trimming cost V 2 bases and J 2 bases; bases outside gene matches: 6. CDR1 is SGHKS and CDR2 is YYEKEE in the germline V gene (reference sequence). In DNA, the CDR3 is TGTGCCAGCAGCTTACGACTAGCGGGTGGGCAAGAGACCCAGTACTTC. This encodes CASSLRLAGGQETQYF.

The chain employs TRBV2 and TRBJ1-2; 9 bases align to TRBD1. V was pared by 7 bases and J by 4 bases, with 7 bases of the junction left unmatched. CDR3 length: 14 residues. Germline-derived CDR1 and CDR2 are SNHLY and FYNNEI. In nucleotides, the CDR3 is TGTGCCAGCACCGGCTTGACAGGGGGCTATGGCTACACCTTC. Translating gives CASTGLTGGYGYTF.

This clone was observed a single time. This chain links TRBV5-6 with TRBJ2-5; D unclear. The CDR3 length is 13 residues. Trimming took off 4 bases at V and 0 bases at J, with 7 bases between the two ends. The V gene's germline CDR1 is SGHDT and CDR2 YYEEEE. The CDR3 sequence: CASSGSHQETQYF. CDR3 nucleotides: TGTGCCAGCAGCGGGTCCCACCAAGAGACCCAGTACTTC.

The chain combines TRBV30 with TRBJ2-2; 9 bases align to TRBD1. V shed 5 bases, J shed 6 bases, and the junction held 10 bases outside the gene matches. Germline V gives CDR1 GTSNPN, CDR2 SVGIG (reference sequence). CDR3 length equals 15 residues. The chain's CDR3 is CAWVTPTGGPGELFF. The CDR3 DNA sequence: TGTGCCTGGGTCACCCCCACAGGGGGCCCCGGGGAGCTGTTTTTT.

This clone was seen only a few times. The chain combines TRBV7-2 with TRBJ1-5; the D gene is possibly TRBD1 (5 bases). V lost 5 bases, J lost 5 bases, and 10 bases lay in between. The CDR3 covers 13 residues. Germline CDR1 and CDR2: SGHTA and FQGNSA. The CDR3 coding sequence is TGTGCCAGCAGCGGCGGGGGATATCAGCCCCAGCATTTT. Translated, it gives CASSGGGYQPQHF. The whole variable domain, remainder taken from reference TRBV7-2 and TRBJ1-5, is GAGVSQSPSNKVTEKGKDVELRCDPISGHTALYWYRQSLGQGLEFLIYFQGNSAPDKSGLPSDRFSAERTGGSVSTLTIQRTQQEDSAVYLCASSGGGYQPQHFGDGTRLSIL.

The chain has TRBV14 and TRBJ1-2; tentatively, D is TRBD1 (6 bases). Germline V gene sequence: CDR1 SGHDN, CDR2 FVKESK. The CDR3 has 13 residues. Trimming stripped 3 bases from V and 5 bases from J, with 10 bases between. The CDR3 DNA follows: TGTGCCAGCAGCCAGGGGACATCTTATGGCTACACCTTC. Translation gives CASSQGTSYGYTF.

There are a few counts of this clone. The V call is TRBV15, the J call TRBJ1-1; D unclear. The CDR3 extends over 14 amino acids. The ends were cut back, 2 bases at V and 1 base at J, with 8 bases in the middle. The V gene's germline CDR1 is LNHNV and CDR2 YYDKDF (reference sequence). CDR3 bases: TGTGCCACCAGCAGACTTCGATCGAACACTGAAGCTTTCTTT. Its protein product is CATSRLRSNTEAFF.

The chain uses TRBV5-1 and TRBJ2-3; 7 bases match TRBD2. This CDR3 is 16 amino acids long. The V gene end was trimmed by 4 bases and the J gene end by 7 bases; junction bases not matched to a gene: 15. Germline-derived CDR1 and CDR2 are SGHRS and YFSETQ. The CDR3 region is CASSVGISASGNTQYF. DNA of the CDR3: TGCGCCAGCAGCGTTGGGATCAGCGCTAGCGGAAATACGCAGTATTTT.

V and J are TRBV9 and TRBJ2-5; TRBD1 might be the D (6 bases). V lost 5 bases and J lost 2, with 10 bases in between. The CDR3 runs to 13 residues. CDR1 and CDR2 (germline): SGDLS, YYNGEE. The CDR3 protein is CASSIRGQETQYF. The CDR3 bases are TGTGCCAGCAGTATCAGGGGTCAAGAGACCCAGTACTTC.